The present entry profiles one T cell receptor beta chain with its context. No antigen is known for it. Assay runs were performed at deep level. The assay was immunoSEQ multiplex PCR, and TCRdb's table has in-frame clones only and misses some. Among just over 2,000,000 clones listed, around 95% were seen once. The ends were cut back, 4 bases at V and 5 bases at J, with 15 bases in the middle. This CDR3 spans 15 amino acids. Germline V gene data show CDR1 as ENHRY and CDR2 as SYGVKD. The data were taken from a study of shared clonotypes between healthy human individuals. Whole-study results and caveats: When compared with the clonotypes that were shared by all four sorted-subset donors, the non-shared clonotypes turned out to have lower generation probabilities. Naive subsets generally exceeded memory subsets in estimated richness.

This TCR came from a man aged 18 to 29 in good health. This rearrangement joins TRBV10-3 to TRBJ2-1; D is undetermined. The source material was naive CD4+ T cells sorted from blood. Subset: CD45RA+ positively selected. The CDR3 protein is CAISAGILGNNEQFF. The DNA of the CDR3 is TGTGCCATCAGTGCTGGGATCTTAGGGAACAATGAGCAGTTCTTC.